This T cell receptor beta chain was captured by sequencing in a study of cytomegalovirus exposure and HLA in healthy donors. Primers for the PCR totalled 60 Vbeta and 13 Jbeta. Sequencing used immunoSEQ multiplex PCR; TCRdb keeps in-frame clones, though not all of them. The sample records around 190,000 clones, less than 90% being singletons. In germline, CDR1 is SEHNR, CDR2 FQNEAQ (reference sequence). CDR3 length: 15 residues. The V end lost 4 bases, the J end lost 5 bases, and 18 bases lay between the germline ends. The sequence was obtained from a woman aged 25 to 45 in good health and CMV-seronegative. V gene TRBV7-9 combines with J gene TRBJ2-7, with D tentatively TRBD1 (6 bases). The material sequenced was PBMCs. This chain's CDR3 is CASSYSLGARDEQYF. CDR3 nucleotide sequence: TGTGCCAGCAGCTACAGTTTGGGGGCGCGGGACGAGCAGTACTTC.